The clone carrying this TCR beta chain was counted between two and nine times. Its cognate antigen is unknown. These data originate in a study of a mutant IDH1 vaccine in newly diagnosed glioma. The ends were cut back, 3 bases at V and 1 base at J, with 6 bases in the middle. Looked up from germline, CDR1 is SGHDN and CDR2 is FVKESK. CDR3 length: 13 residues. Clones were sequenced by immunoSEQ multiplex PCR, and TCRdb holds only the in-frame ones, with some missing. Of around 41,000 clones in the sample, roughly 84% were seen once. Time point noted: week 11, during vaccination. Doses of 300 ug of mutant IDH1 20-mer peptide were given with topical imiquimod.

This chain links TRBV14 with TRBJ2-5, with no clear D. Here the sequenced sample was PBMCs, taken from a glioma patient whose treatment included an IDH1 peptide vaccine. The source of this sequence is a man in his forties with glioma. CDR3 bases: TGTGCCAGCAGCCACTTCCGCCAAGAGACCCAGTACTTC. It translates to CASSHFRQETQYF.